This is a list of T cell receptor beta chains from one sample in a study of cytomegalovirus exposure and HLA in healthy donors. This table comes from immunoSEQ multiplex PCR, and its TCRdb copy is limited to in-frame clones, with some not included. The top ten clones hold 2.8% of a sample with around 200,000 clones, more than 65% of them seen once. Input material: PBMCs. The receptors here all came from a woman aged 18 to 35 in good health and CMV-seropositive. CDR3s include the opening cysteine and the closing phenylalanine or tryptophan. A D gene is named only where the DNA matches it firmly. Only part of the rows carry a size: once, few, many, or a class if the clone is expanded.

cdr3_nt cdr3_aa v_call d_call j_call clone_size
TGTGCCAGCAGAAGAAAGGAAAACTATCTAGATGAGCAGTTCTTC CASRRKENYLDEQFF TRBV6-1 . TRBJ2-1 .
TGCGCCAGCAGAGAACAGGGGAGGTACGAGCAGTACTTC CASREQGRYEQYF TRBV5-1 . TRBJ2-7 .
TGCGCCAGCAGCTTGTCAGCGACAGGGGAGACCCAGTACTTC CASSLSATGETQYF TRBV5-1 TRBD1 TRBJ2-5 few
TGCGCCAGCAGCCAAGATTCTCAGGGGGTCTATGGCTACACCTTC CASSQDSQGVYGYTF TRBV4-1 TRBD1 TRBJ1-2 .
TGTGCCAGCAGCCCGATAGCGGGGGAGAGAAATGAGCAGTTCTTC CASSPIAGERNEQFF TRBV5-5 TRBD2 TRBJ2-1 many
TGCGCCAGCAGCCAAGACCGGACAGGGATCTACTATGGCTACACCTTC CASSQDRTGIYYGYTF TRBV4-1 TRBD1 TRBJ1-2 few
TGTGCCAGCAGTGAAGTAGGGGGCTCTGCTAAGGCGCAGTACTTC CASSEVGGSAKAQYF TRBV6-1 TRBD1 TRBJ2-7 many
TGTGCCAGCAGCTCGTTAAATGCCTACAGGAGCGAAGGCAATCAGCCCCAGCATTTT CASSSLNAYRSEGNQPQHF TRBV5-6 . TRBJ1-5 .
TGCGCCAGCAGTCAACATAAACAACAGGGTTACGAGCAGTACTTC CASSQHKQQGYEQYF TRBV23-1 . TRBJ2-7 .
TGTGCCAGCAGGAGCTCCTACGAGCAGTACTTC CASRSSYEQYF TRBV6-6 . TRBJ2-7 .
TGTGCCAGCAGCCAAGAGTTCCGCCAGGTCCAGTACTTC CASSQEFRQVQYF TRBV4-2 . TRBJ2-5 .
TGTGCCAGCCCCAAGCCCCAGCATTTT CASPKPQHF TRBV3-2 . TRBJ1-5 .
TGTGCTAGTGGTGGAGGACGTAGTGGCTACACCTTC CASGGGRSGYTF TRBV12-5 . TRBJ1-2 .
TGTGCCAGCAGTGAATTGGGGAGATGGAACACTGAAGCTTTCTTT CASSELGRWNTEAFF TRBV6-1 . TRBJ1-1 .
TGCGCCAGCAGCCAAGAGGTAACGGGGAACGAGCAGTACTTC CASSQEVTGNEQYF TRBV4-1 . TRBJ2-7 few
TGCGCCAGCAGCGCCGGGACTCCGAACACCGGGGAGCTGTTTTTT CASSAGTPNTGELFF TRBV5-1 . TRBJ2-2 .
TGCGCCAGCAGCTTGCTCGCGTCTGGGGCCAACGTCCTGACTTTC CASSLLASGANVLTF TRBV5-1 . TRBJ2-6 few
TGTGCCAGCAGCCTCACGGGAGCGGGGGGAGCAGATACGCAGTATTTT CASSLTGAGGADTQYF TRBV7-3 TRBD2 TRBJ2-3 .
TGTGCCAGCAGCTTAGGGGCAGGGGTTGAAAAACTGTTTTTT CASSLGAGVEKLFF TRBV7-2 . TRBJ1-4 .
TGTGCCAGCAGCGAGACGACAGGAATGAACACTGAAGCTTTCTTT CASSETTGMNTEAFF TRBV9 . TRBJ1-1 .
TGTGCCAGCAGTTTTTCCGGGGGGATAGATACGCAGTATTTT CASSFSGGIDTQYF TRBV27 TRBD2 TRBJ2-3 .
TGCGCCAGCAGGAGTGGGGGGAAGAACACTGAAGCTTTCTTT CASRSGGKNTEAFF TRBV5-1 . TRBJ1-1 few
TGTGCCAGCAGCTTAGGAAGCGGGGGGGACTATGGCTACACCTTC CASSLGSGGDYGYTF TRBV13 . TRBJ1-2 .
TGTGCCAGCAGTCAGGGCGACAGGGGGAACACTGAAGCTTTCTTT CASSQGDRGNTEAFF TRBV27 TRBD1 TRBJ1-1 .
TGTGCCAGCAGCTTGGCTAGCGGACACACCGGGGAGCTGTTTTTT CASSLASGHTGELFF TRBV7-9 TRBD2 TRBJ2-2 .
TGTGCCAGCAGCCACTACGGGTGGGCAGGGAATACCACAGATACGCAGTATTTT CASSHYGWAGNTTDTQYF TRBV5-4 . TRBJ2-3 .